These 10 T cell receptor beta chains were all obtained from the same sample, sequenced in a study of shared clonotypes between healthy human individuals. Produced via immunoSEQ multiplex PCR; TCRdb's table is partial and in-frame only. The data hold about 1.1 million clones, with 60% to 80% observed a single time. Sequenced sample: memory CD4+ T cells from PBMCs. The subset denotes: CD45RA-negative fraction. These receptors originate from a man aged 18 to 30 in good health. Some clones in this sample may be carry-over from other donors' samples.

With respect to this clone: Other nucleotide sequences in the sample specify the same CDR3. This chain uses TRBV7-2 with TRBJ2-1; D unresolved. Trimming removed 1 base from V and 0 bases from J, with 7 bases in between. The CDR3 spans 15 residues. CDR1 and CDR2 (germline): SGHTA, FQGNSA. CDR3: CASSLGAGSYNEQFF. In DNA form, the CDR3 reads TGTGCCAGCAGCTTAGGGGCCGGCTCCTACAATGAGCAGTTCTTC.

V gene TRBV4-2 combines with J gene TRBJ2-1; 7 nucleotides align to TRBD2. Germline V gives CDR1 LGHNA, CDR2 YNFKEQ. The CDR3 is 19 residues long. J lost 4 bases, V lost 4 bases, and 19 bases had no gene match. Written as DNA, the CDR3 is TGTGCCAGCAGCCTCCAGCCCCCGCGACTAGCTGGCCCGTACAATGAGCAGTTCTTC. It codes for CASSLQPPRLAGPYNEQFF.

Remarks on this clone: The same CDR3 also results from other DNA sequences found in this sample. V gene TRBV5-4 combines with J gene TRBJ1-2; maybe TRBD1 (5 bases). V lost 0 bases and J lost 8, with 14 bases in between. This CDR3 has 14 residues. The germline V gene has CDR1 SGHNT and CDR2 YYREEE (reference sequence). For the CDR3, the DNA is TGTGCCAGCAGCTTGGATAGGGGAGGAAGGGGCTACACCTTC. Translated: CASSLDRGGRGYTF. Filled out from reference TRBV5-4 and TRBJ1-2, the complete variable domain reads ETGVTQSPTHLIKTRGQQVTLRCSSQSGHNTVSWYQQALGQGPQFIFQYYREEENGRGNFPPRFSGLQFPNYSSELNVNALELDDSALYLCASSLDRGGRGYTFGSGTRLTVV.

The genes are TRBV11-2 and TRBJ1-5, with a tentative D call TRBD1 (5 bases). CDR3 length: 13 amino acids. Germline V lookup: CDR1 SGHAT, CDR2 FQNNGV. The V end lost 1 base, the J end lost 7 bases, and 8 bases lay between the germline ends. CDR3 amino acids: CASSLGGGQPQHF. CDR3 in DNA: TGTGCCAGCAGCTTAGGGGGGGGACAGCCCCAGCATTTT.

V usage is TRBV6-1 and J usage is TRBJ1-3; D unclear. The CDR3 length is 16 residues. V was cut by 2 bases and J by 0 bases, with 11 bases left in between. Germline lookup yields CDR1 MNHNS and CDR2 SASEGT. This CDR3 reads CASSEKAGPSGNTIYF. The CDR3 DNA is TGTGCCAGCAGTGAAAAGGCAGGCCCCTCTGGAAACACCATATATTTT.

This clone was picked up a small number of times. V gene TRBV6-1 combines with J gene TRBJ2-7; D is undetermined. From germline, CDR1 is MNHNS and CDR2 SASEGT. V lost 6 bases, J lost 3 bases, and 12 bases lay in between. The CDR3 runs to 13 residues. Here the CDR3 reads CASRKTALYEQYF. In DNA form, the CDR3 reads TGTGCCAGCAGAAAAACAGCACTCTACGAGCAGTACTTC.

A word on this clone: Additional DNA sequences in this sample encode the identical CDR3. This chain links TRBV5-1 with TRBJ1-1; 8 positions match TRBD1. The CDR3 is 13 residues long. Germline CDR1 is SGHRS and CDR2 is YFSETQ. Germline trimming cut 3 bases from V and 5 bases from J; bases unmatched to any gene: 3. The DNA for the CDR3 is TGCGCCAGCAGCTATGGACAGGGAACTGAAGCTTTCTTT. Translated: CASSYGQGTEAFF.

The chain combines TRBV5-1 with TRBJ2-7; D is tentatively TRBD1 or TRBD2 (5 bases each). CDR1 is SGHRS, CDR2 YFSETQ, per germline. Trimming cost V 8 bases and J 6 bases, with 27 bases left between them. This CDR3 contains 16 residues. The CDR3 DNA reads TGCGCCAGTTCGCCAGGGACCGACGCGGGCTGGGTCGAGCAGTACTTC. Translated: CASSPGTDAGWVEQYF.

V usage is TRBV19 and J usage is TRBJ2-6, with a tentative D call TRBD1 (6 bases). From germline, CDR1 is LNHDA and CDR2 SQIVND (reference sequence). The CDR3 is made up of 15 amino acids. Trimming removed 6 bases at V and 10 bases at J, with 19 bases between. The CDR3 DNA follows: TGTGCCAGTAGCCCGCTCCGGGACACTGGTAACGTCCTGACTTTC. Translating gives CASSPLRDTGNVLTF.

The rearrangement links TRBV5-5 to TRBJ2-7; D not resolved. The V end lost 0 bases, the J end lost 0 bases, and 10 bases lay between the germline ends. CDR1 is SGHKS and CDR2 is YYEKEE in the germline V gene (reference sequence). The CDR3 totals 15 residues. As DNA, the CDR3 is TGTGCCAGCAGCTTGGTGGCAGGCGACTCCTACGAGCAGTACTTC. Its translation is CASSLVAGDSYEQYF. Supplemented by reference TRBV5-5 and TRBJ2-7, the full variable domain reads DAGVTQSPTHLIKTRGQQVTLRCSPISGHKSVSWYQQVLGQGPQFIFQYYEKEERGRGNFPDRFSARQFPNYSSELNVNALLLGDSALYLCASSLVAGDSYEQYFGPGTRLTVT.